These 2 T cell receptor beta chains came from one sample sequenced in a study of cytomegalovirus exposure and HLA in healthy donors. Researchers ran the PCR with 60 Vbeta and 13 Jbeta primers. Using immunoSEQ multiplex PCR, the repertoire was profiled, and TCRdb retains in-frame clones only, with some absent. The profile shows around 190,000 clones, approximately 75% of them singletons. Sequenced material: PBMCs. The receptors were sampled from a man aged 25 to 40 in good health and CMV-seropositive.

CDR3 bases: TGTGCCATCAGGGAGACTAGCGGGGTCGGTGGTGAGCAGTTCTTC. Its protein is CAIRETSGVGGEQFF. The chain is built from TRBV10-3 and TRBJ2-1; TRBD2 aligns across 11 bases. Germline values: CDR1 ENHRY, CDR2 SYGVKD. V gave up 6 bases and J gave up 9 bases; unmatched junction bases: 10. The CDR3 extends over 15 amino acids.

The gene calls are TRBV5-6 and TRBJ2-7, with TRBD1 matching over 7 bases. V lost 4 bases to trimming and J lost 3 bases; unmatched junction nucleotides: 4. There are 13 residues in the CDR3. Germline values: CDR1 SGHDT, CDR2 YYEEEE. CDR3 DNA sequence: TGTGCCAGCAGCGAAGGGACAGTCTACGAGCAGTACTTC. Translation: CASSEGTVYEQYF.